The rows below give T cell receptor beta chains drawn from one sample of a study of lymphopenia after photon versus proton radiotherapy. Assay: immunoSEQ multiplex PCR; the TCRdb copy retains only in-frame clones and omits some. The table shows 60,000 to 75,000 clones, with roughly 87% occurring only once. The material sequenced was peripheral blood, taken from a patient treated with proton-based radiotherapy. The source is a man at least 80 years old with esophageal cancer. Both conserved end residues are part of each CDR3. A D gene is named only where the DNA matches it firmly. The size entry is marked missing in some rows and otherwise reads once, few, many or a size class.

cdr3_nt cdr3_aa j_call d_call v_call clone_size
TGTGCCAGCAGCTTAGGACTAGGGGAAGAGACCCAGTACTTC CASSLGLGEETQYF TRBJ2-5 TRBD2 TRBV5-8 NA
TGTGCCTGGAAACGGACATCAACTAATGAAAAACTGTTTTTT CAWKRTSTNEKLFF TRBJ1-4 NA TRBV30 NA
TGCAGCGGGAGTAAGGGGCCAGCAGATACGCAGTATTTT CSGSKGPADTQYF TRBJ2-3 NA TRBV29-1 NA
TGCGCCAGCAGCCAAGATAGACGATCGGCGACCGGGGAGCTGTTTTTT CASSQDRRSATGELFF TRBJ2-2 NA TRBV4-3 NA
TGCGCCAGCAGCTCCGGGACAGGGACCTACGAGCAGTACTTC CASSSGTGTYEQYF TRBJ2-7 TRBD1 TRBV5-1 NA
TGCGCCAGCAGCCAAGCTTCTGGGTCGAGGGCGTATGGAAACACCATATATTTT CASSQASGSRAYGNTIYF TRBJ1-3 NA TRBV4-3 NA
TGCGCCAGCAGCCCGGGTCACCCAAACACCGGGGAGCTGTTTTTT CASSPGHPNTGELFF TRBJ2-2 NA TRBV4-3 NA
TGTGCCAGCAGCTTAGCTTTCCAGGGGGGATCCTACAATGAGCAGTTCTTC CASSLAFQGGSYNEQFF TRBJ2-1 NA TRBV7-9 NA
TGTGCCAGCAGCGCCCGACAGGGGGACACTGAAGCTTTCTTT CASSARQGDTEAFF TRBJ1-1 TRBD1 TRBV9 few
TGTGCCAGCAGTTTAGACGGTAATTCACCCCTCCACTTT CASSLDGNSPLHF TRBJ1-6 NA TRBV28 NA
TGTGCCAGTAGAGCGGCCGAGGGTTCTGGAAACACCATATATTTT CASRAAEGSGNTIYF TRBJ1-3 NA TRBV19 NA
TGTGCCAGCAGCTTAGATGTAGGCCCGCCGTTACCCCTCCACTTT CASSLDVGPPLPLHF TRBJ1-6 NA TRBV7-9 NA
TGCGCCAGCAGCTTGGCCTGGACAGTTCGCGAGCAGTACTTC CASSLAWTVREQYF TRBJ2-7 NA TRBV5-1 NA
TGTGCCAGCTCACCACGAGAGACCCAGTACTTC CASSPRETQYF TRBJ2-5 NA TRBV18 NA
TGCGCCAGCAGCTTGGAGGGACTTACTTCTAAGTACTTC CASSLEGLTSKYF TRBJ2-7 NA TRBV5-1 NA
TGTGCCAGCATGGGCGTCTCCTACGAGCAGTACTTC CASMGVSYEQYF TRBJ2-7 NA TRBV7-8 NA
TGTGCCAGCAGCAGACTAGCGGGAGGGTCCGGCGAGCAGTACTTC CASSRLAGGSGEQYF TRBJ2-7 TRBD2 TRBV7-9 NA
TGTGCCAGCAGCTTATCGGGCCATGGCTACACCTTC CASSLSGHGYTF TRBJ1-2 NA TRBV7-9 NA
TGTGCCAGCAGCCCCACATCTGGGACAGGGATTGATAACAATGAGCAGTTCTTC CASSPTSGTGIDNNEQFF TRBJ2-1 TRBD1 TRBV7-3 NA
TGCGCCAGCAGCTTGGCCGTGTGGGACAGCGATACTATGCAGTTCTTC CASSLAVWDSDTMQFF TRBJ2-1 TRBD1 TRBV5-1 NA
TGTGCCTGGAGTGGGACAGGGGCCCTAAGCTCTGGAAACACCATATATTTT CAWSGTGALSSGNTIYF TRBJ1-3 TRBD1 TRBV30 NA
TGTGCCAGCTCCGGACAGGGGGACGCTGAAGCTTTCTTT CASSGQGDAEAFF TRBJ1-1 TRBD1 TRBV18 NA
TGTGCCAGCAGCTTAGCGCGCGGTGGCACTGAAGCTTTCTTT CASSLARGGTEAFF TRBJ1-1 NA TRBV7-6 NA
TGTGCCAGTGCAGGGGACCAAGAGACCCAGTACTTC CASAGDQETQYF TRBJ2-5 NA TRBV19 NA